This paragraph covers one TCR gamma chain sequence. The antigen it binds to is not known. A read error likely explains why the TCRdb protein, taken from a much larger clone, differs from this DNA's translation at residue 3; the protein shown is translated from the DNA. The library was obtained by multiplex PCR. The sequencing machine was an Illumina MiSeq. From each sorted gammadelta T cell sample, both TCR gamma (TRG) and TCR delta (TRD) chains were sequenced. Per the original workflow: Clonotype tree plots, accumulated frequency of the top 20 clonotypes, diversity index (DI) and D75 metrics were included in the repertoire analyses. TCRdb recomputed clones from the public reads with CATT; identical DNA rows were then combined. The V and J calls come from TCRdb's annotation, not from the publication. This sample lists some 14,000 gamma-chain clones; around 1.5% were detected once. Clones ranked in the top ten supply around 30% of the sample.

From the cysteine up to the phenylalanine, the CDR3 has a length of 13 residues. Solely the CDR3 DNA is kept, with 39 bases framed from the first base. According to the germline V gene (reference sequence), CDR1 reads GITISATS and CDR2 reads ISYDGTV. This sample is part of a study of γδ T cells in repeated Plasmodium falciparum infection (dated by TCRdb to the early 2020s). The study in broad terms: Malian children exposed to intense seasonal malaria transmission were enrolled in the natural-infection arm and compared with Australian children matched for age and gender. Four controlled human malaria infections were administered to a few malaria-naive U.S. adults over around 600 days by bites from P. falciparum NF54-infected Anopheles stephensi mosquitoes. Samples from controlled-infection subjects were taken at baseline, right before selected infections, and 21 days after each infection. The gammadelta TCR repertoires from Mali were analysed in two ways: cross-sectionally during periods with no transmission, and longitudinally across episodes of acute febrile malaria. The study looked at how repeated Plasmodium falciparum infection shapes the human gammadelta T cell repertoire, using both natural infection in Mali and controlled human malaria infection. Overall study outcomes, separate from this receptor: Vdelta2-negative gammadelta TCR repertoires from Malian children appeared more clonally expanded, less diverse and less shared than those of Australian children. Analysis of inter-individual variability in gammadelta T cell responses was limited by the small size of the controlled-infection cohort. The Malian cohort was drawn from a small rural village made up mostly of one ethnic group, which limits generalizability. Waves of new clonotype selection in Vdelta2-negative, largely Vdelta1+, gammadelta TCR repertoires appeared to be driven by repeated controlled infections. Across time and infection, the Vgamma9/Vdelta2+ TCR repertoires showed a highly stable polyclonal makeup, with many TCRgamma sequences overlapping between individuals.

For bulk TCR repertoire analysis, Vgamma9/Vdelta2+ and Vdelta2-negative gammadelta T cell populations were isolated by flow sorting from peripheral blood mononuclear cells. Sequences were obtained from gamma-delta T cells from blood. The chain joins TRGV9 to TRGJ1 or TRGJ2. The J gene, absent from TCRdb, was called here by matching the DNA to germline. The source is a pool of human donors (malaria-infected and uninfected, not separated). The CDR3 protein is CASWGGDYYKKLF. The DNA is TGTGCCTCGTGGGGGGGCGATTATTATAAGAAACTCTTT.